This T cell receptor beta chain was captured by sequencing in a study of cytomegalovirus exposure and HLA in healthy donors. About the research overall: The same platform was used for the 90 to 150 validation repertoires as for the approximately 730 first-cohort repertoires, as reported in a later analysis. Findings and caveats of the study: The study designated 160 or so TCR beta chains cytomegalovirus-associated. In vitro checks showed that a few CMV-associated chains really do target CMV antigens.

Generated by immunoSEQ multiplex PCR, the TCRdb table keeps only in-frame clones and is missing some. The sample has 100,000 to 150,000 clones, 89% seen once. Concerning this clone: The antigen is unknown.

Sequenced input: PBMCs. This sequence originates from a woman aged 18-29 years in good health and CMV-seronegative.

CDR3 sequence: CASSSGQRYEQYF. The DNA of the CDR3 is TGTGCCAGCAGTTCGGGACAGAGATACGAGCAGTACTTC. The J gene is TRBJ2-7, the V gene TRBV27; 7 nucleotides agree with TRBD1. The CDR3 contains 13 residues. Germline V gene sequence: CDR1 MNHEY, CDR2 SMNVEV (reference sequence). The junction had 4 bases not matched to a gene; V was cut back by 4 bases and J by 4 bases.